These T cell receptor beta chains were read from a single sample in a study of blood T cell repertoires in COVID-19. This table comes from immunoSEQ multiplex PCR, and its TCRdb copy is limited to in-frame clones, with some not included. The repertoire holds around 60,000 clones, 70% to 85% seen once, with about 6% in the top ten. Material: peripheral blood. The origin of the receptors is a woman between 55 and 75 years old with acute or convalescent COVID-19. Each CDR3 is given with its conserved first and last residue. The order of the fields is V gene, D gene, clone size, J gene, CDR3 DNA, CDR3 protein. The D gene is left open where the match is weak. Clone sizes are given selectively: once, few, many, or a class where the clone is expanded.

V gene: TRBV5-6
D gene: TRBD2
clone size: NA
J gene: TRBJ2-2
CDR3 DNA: TGTGCCAGCAGCTTGTCGGGGGGGCGTAGGACCGGGGAGCTGTTTTTT
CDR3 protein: CASSLSGGRRTGELFF

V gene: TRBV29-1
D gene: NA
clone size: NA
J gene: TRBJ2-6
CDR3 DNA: TGCAGCGTTTACTCTGGGGCCAACGTCCTGACTTTC
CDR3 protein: CSVYSGANVLTF

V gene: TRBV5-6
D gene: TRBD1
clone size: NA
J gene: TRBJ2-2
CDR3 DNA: TGTGCCAGCAGCCCGGACAGGGGTTCCGGACCCGGGGAGCTGTTTTTT
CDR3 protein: CASSPDRGSGPGELFF

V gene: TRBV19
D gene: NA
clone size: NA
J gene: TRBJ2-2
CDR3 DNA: TGTGCCAGTAGTATTCAGTCCGCGAACACCGGGGAGCTGTTTTTT
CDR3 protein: CASSIQSANTGELFF

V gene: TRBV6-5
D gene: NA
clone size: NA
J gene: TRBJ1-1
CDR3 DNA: TGTGCCAGCAGTTGGACACTCAATACTGAAGCTTTCTTT
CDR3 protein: CASSWTLNTEAFF

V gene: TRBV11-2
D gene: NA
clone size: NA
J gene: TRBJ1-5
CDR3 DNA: TGTGCCAGCAGCACAGCTGCAGGGAGGGGAAATCAGCCCCAGCATTTT
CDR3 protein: CASSTAAGRGNQPQHF

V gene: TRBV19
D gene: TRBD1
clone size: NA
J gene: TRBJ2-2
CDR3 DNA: TGTGCCAGTAGGCTACACGGACAGGGTAACACCGGGGAGCTGTTTTTT
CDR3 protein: CASRLHGQGNTGELFF

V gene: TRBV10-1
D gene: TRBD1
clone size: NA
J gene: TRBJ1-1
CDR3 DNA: TGCGCCAGCAGTGAGAGGACAGGACTCTCGGCGAAAGCTTTCTTT
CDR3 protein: CASSERTGLSAKAFF

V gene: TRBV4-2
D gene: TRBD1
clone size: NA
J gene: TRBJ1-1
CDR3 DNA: TGTGCCAGCAGCCTAGGGACAGGTGGCCGGAACACTGAAGCTTTCTTT
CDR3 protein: CASSLGTGGRNTEAFF

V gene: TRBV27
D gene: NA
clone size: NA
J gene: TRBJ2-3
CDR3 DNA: TGTGCCAGCAGTTCGGTCTTGGATACGCAGTATTTT
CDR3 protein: CASSSVLDTQYF

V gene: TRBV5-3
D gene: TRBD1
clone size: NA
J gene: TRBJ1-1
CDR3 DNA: TGTGCCAGAAGCCCGTGGACAGGGGAGCTTATTCCTACGAAGAACACTGAAGCTTTCTTT
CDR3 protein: CARSPWTGELIPTKNTEAFF

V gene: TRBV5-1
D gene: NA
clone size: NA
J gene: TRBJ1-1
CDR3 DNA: TGCGCCAGCAGCTTGGAATACGGGAACACTGAAGCTTTCTTT
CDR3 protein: CASSLEYGNTEAFF

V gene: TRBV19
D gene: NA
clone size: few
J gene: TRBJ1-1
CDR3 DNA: TGTGCCAGTAGTGGCAAGACAGGGAACACTGAAGCTTTCTTT
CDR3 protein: CASSGKTGNTEAFF

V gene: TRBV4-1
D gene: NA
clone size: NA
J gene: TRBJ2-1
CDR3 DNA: TGCGCCAGCAGCCAAGATGTCGGGGGTGTCGCGGAGTTCTTC
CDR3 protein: CASSQDVGGVAEFF

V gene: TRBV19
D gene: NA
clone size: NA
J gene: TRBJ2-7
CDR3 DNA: TGTGCCAGTAGTAACGGGTTAGGCGAGCAGTACTTC
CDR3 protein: CASSNGLGEQYF

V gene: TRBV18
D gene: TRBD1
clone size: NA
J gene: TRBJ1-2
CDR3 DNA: TGTGCCAGCTCACCAAGCACAGGGGGGGACTATGGCTACACCTTC
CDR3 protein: CASSPSTGGDYGYTF

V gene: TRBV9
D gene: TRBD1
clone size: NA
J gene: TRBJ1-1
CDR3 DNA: TGTGCCAGCAGCGTAGAGGACAGGGTGAACACTGAAGCTTTCTTT
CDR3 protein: CASSVEDRVNTEAFF

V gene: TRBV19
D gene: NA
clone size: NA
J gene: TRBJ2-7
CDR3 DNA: TGTGCCACCGGACCTCCACAGGGCCACGAGCAGTACTTC
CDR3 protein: CATGPPQGHEQYF

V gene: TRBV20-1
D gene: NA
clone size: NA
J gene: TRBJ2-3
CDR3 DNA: TGCAGTGCTAGAAAGCAAGATACGCAGTATTTT
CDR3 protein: CSARKQDTQYF

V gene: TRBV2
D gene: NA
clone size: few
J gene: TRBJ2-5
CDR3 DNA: TGTGCCAGCAGTGAAATTCTGGGGCTTGGCGGACAAGAGACCCAGTACTTC
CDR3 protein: CASSEILGLGGQETQYF

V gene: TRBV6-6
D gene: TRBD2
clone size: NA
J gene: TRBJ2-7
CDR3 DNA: TGTGCCAGCAGTCGTGATAGCGGGGGGGTCGAGCAGTACTTC
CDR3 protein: CASSRDSGGVEQYF